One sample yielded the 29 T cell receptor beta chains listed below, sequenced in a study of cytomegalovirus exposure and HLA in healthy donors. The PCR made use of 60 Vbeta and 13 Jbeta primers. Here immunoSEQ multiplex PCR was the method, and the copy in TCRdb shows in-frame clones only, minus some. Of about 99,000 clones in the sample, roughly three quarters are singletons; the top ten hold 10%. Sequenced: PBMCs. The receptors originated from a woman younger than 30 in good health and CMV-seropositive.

DNA for the CDR3: TGTGCCATCAGTGATTCCGGGACAGGGCGAGTGAGCACTGAAGCTTTCTTT. It translates to CAISDSGTGRVSTEAFF. The chain carries TRBV10-3 and TRBJ1-1, with 9 bases aligning to TRBD1. J lost 4 bases, V lost 3 bases, and 12 bases had no gene match. The CDR3 is 17 amino acids. The V gene's germline CDR1 is ENHRY and CDR2 SYGVKD.

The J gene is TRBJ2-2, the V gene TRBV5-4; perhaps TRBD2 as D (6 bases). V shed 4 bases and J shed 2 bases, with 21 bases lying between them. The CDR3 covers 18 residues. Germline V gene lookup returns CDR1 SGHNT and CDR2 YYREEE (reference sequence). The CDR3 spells CASSDLRGAGDNTGELFF. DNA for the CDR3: TGTGCCAGCAGCGATCTTCGGGGAGCGGGCGACAACACCGGGGAGCTGTTTTTT. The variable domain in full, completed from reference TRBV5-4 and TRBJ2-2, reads ETGVTQSPTHLIKTRGQQVTLRCSSQSGHNTVSWYQQALGQGPQFIFQYYREEENGRGNFPPRFSGLQFPNYSSELNVNALELDDSALYLCASSDLRGAGDNTGELFFGEGSRLTVL.

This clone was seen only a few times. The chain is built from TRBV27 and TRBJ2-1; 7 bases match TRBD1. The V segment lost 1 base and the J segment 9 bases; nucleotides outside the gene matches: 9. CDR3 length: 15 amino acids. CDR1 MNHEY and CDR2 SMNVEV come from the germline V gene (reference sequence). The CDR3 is CASSLYRQGGGEQFF. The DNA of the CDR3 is TGTGCCAGCAGTTTATATCGACAGGGTGGAGGTGAGCAGTTCTTC.

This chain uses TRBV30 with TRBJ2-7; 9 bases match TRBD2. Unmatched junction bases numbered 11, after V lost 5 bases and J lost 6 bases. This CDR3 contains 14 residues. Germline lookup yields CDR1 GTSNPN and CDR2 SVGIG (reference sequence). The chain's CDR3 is CAWGRASGISEQYF. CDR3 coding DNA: TGTGCCTGGGGTCGAGCTAGCGGGATATCCGAGCAGTACTTC.

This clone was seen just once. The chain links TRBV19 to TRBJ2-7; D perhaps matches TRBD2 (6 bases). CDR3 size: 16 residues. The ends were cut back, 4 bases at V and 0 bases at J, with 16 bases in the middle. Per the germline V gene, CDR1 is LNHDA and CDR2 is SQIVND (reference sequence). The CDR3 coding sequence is TGTGCCAGTAGTAAGTCTTTGGCGGGGTTCTCCTACGAGCAGTACTTC. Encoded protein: CASSKSLAGFSYEQYF.

This CDR3 reads CASSRVRLALGEQYF. In DNA form, the CDR3 reads TGCGCCAGCAGCAGAGTCAGACTAGCCTTGGGTGAGCAGTACTTC. The V and J genes are TRBV4-1 and TRBJ2-7; 7 bases align to TRBD2. Trimming at V came to 5 bases and at J to 7 bases, leaving 14 bases not matched to a gene. Germline V lookup: CDR1 MGHRA, CDR2 YSYEKL. The CDR3 spans 15 residues.

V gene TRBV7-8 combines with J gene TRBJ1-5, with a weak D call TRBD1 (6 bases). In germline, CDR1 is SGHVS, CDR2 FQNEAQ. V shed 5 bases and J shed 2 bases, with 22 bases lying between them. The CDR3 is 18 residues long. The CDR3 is CASSPGGQTLRGNQPQHF. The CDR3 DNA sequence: TGTGCCAGCAGCCCCGGGGGGCAGACCCTGCGAGGCAATCAGCCCCAGCATTTT. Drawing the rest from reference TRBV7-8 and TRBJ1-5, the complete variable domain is GAGVSQSPRYKVAKRGQDVALRCDPISGHVSLFWYQQALGQGPEFLTYFQNEAQLDKSGLPSDRFFAERPEGSVSTLKIQRTQQEDSAVYLCASSPGGQTLRGNQPQHFGDGTRLSIL.

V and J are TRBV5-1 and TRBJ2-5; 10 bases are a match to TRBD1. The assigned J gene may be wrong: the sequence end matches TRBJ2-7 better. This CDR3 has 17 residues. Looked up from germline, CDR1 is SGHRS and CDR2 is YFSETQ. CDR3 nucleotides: TGCGCCAGCAGCTTGAGGGTTGGGACAGGGGTCATCTACGAGCAGTACTTC. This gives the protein CASSLRVGTGVIYEQYF.

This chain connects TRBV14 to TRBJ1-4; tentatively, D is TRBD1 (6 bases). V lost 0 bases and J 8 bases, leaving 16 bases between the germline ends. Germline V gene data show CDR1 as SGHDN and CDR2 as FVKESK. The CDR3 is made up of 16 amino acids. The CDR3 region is CASSQDRGAQREKLFF. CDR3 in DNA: TGTGCCAGCAGCCAAGATCGGGGGGCCCAGCGGGAAAAACTGTTTTTT.

This CDR3 is CAWRGTSGVFKTQYF. As DNA, the CDR3 is TGTGCCTGGAGAGGGACTAGCGGGGTTTTTAAGACCCAGTACTTC. The chain combines TRBV30 with TRBJ2-5; 13 positions agree with TRBD2. V shed 3 bases and J 6 bases; nucleotides not matched to a gene: 7. The CDR3 totals 15 residues. Germline assignment: CDR1 GTSNPN and CDR2 SVGIG (reference sequence).

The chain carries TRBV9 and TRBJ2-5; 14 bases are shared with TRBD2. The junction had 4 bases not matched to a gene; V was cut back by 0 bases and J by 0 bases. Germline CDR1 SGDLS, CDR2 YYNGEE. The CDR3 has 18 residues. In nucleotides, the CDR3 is TGTGCCAGCAGCGTAGCGACTAGCGGGAGGGCGCACCAAGAGACCCAGTACTTC. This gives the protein CASSVATSGRAHQETQYF. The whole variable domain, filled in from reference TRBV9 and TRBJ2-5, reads DSGVTQTPKHLITATGQRVTLRCSPRSGDLSVYWYQQSLDQGLQFLIQYYNGEERAKGNILERFSAQQFPDLHSELNLSSLELGDSALYFCASSVATSGRAHQETQYFGPGTRLLVL.

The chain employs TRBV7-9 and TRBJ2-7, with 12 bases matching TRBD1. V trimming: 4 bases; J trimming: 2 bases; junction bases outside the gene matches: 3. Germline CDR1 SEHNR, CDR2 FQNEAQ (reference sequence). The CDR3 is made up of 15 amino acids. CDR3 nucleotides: TGTGCCAGCAGCTGGGGGACAGGGGGCCCCTACGAGCAGTACTTC. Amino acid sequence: CASSWGTGGPYEQYF.

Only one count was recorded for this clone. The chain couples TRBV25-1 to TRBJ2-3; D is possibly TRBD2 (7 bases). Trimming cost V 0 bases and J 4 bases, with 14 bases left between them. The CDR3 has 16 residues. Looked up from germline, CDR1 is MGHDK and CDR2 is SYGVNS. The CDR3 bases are TGTGCCAGCAGTGAATACTCCGGGGGGCCTGCAGATACGCAGTATTTT. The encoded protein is CASSEYSGGPADTQYF.

In DNA form, the CDR3 reads TGTGCCAGCAGCCAAGATCCTCGACTGAGCTACGAGCAGTACTTC. This gives the protein CASSQDPRLSYEQYF. The chain links TRBV4-2 to TRBJ2-7, with D hard to call. Between the trimmed V and J ends, which lost 0 bases and 3 bases, there was a span of 12 bases. This CDR3 has 15 amino acids. CDR1 and CDR2 from the germline V gene are LGHNA and YNFKEQ.

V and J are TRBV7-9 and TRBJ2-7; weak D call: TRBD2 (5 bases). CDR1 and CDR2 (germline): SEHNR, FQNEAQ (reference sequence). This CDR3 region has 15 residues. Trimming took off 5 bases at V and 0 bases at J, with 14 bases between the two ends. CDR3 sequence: CASSPDSSISYEQYF. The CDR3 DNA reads TGTGCCAGCAGCCCGGACTCTTCAATCTCCTACGAGCAGTACTTC.

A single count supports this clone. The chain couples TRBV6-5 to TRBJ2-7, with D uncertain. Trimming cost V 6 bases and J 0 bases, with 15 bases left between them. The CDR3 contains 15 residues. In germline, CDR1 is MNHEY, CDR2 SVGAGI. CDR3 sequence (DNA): TGTGCCAGCAGCGAAACCCTGGAGAGCTCCTACGAGCAGTACTTC. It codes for CASSETLESSYEQYF.

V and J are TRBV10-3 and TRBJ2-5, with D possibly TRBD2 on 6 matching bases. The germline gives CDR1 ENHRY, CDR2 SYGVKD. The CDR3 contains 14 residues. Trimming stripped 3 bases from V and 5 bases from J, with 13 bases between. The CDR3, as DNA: TGTGCCATCAGTGATATGGGGGGTTGGGAGACCCAGTACTTC. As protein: CAISDMGGWETQYF.

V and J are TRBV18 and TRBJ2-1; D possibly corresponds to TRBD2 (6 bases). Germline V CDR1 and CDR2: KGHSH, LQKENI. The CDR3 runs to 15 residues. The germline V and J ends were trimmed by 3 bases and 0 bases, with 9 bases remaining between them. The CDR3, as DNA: TGTGCCAGCTCACCGAAGACTAGCTCCTACAATGAGCAGTTCTTC. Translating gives CASSPKTSSYNEQFF.

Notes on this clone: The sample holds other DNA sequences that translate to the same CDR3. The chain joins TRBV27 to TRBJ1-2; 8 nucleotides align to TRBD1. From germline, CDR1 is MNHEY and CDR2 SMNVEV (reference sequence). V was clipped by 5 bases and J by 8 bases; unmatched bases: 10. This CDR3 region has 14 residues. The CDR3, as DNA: TGTGCCAGCAGTCAGACAGGGGAGCAGTCCGGCTACACCTTC. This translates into CASSQTGEQSGYTF.

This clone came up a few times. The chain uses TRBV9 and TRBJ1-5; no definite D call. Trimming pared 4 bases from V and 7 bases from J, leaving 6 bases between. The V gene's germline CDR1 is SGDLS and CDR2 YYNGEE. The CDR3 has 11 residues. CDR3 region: CASSTGQPQHF. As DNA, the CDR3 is TGTGCCAGCAGCACGGGACAGCCCCAGCATTTT.

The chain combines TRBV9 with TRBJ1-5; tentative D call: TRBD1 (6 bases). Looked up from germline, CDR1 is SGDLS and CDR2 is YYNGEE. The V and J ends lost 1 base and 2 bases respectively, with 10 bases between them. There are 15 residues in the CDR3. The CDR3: CASSVRGQRNQPQHF. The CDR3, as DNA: TGTGCCAGCAGCGTACGCGGACAGCGCAATCAGCCCCAGCATTTT.

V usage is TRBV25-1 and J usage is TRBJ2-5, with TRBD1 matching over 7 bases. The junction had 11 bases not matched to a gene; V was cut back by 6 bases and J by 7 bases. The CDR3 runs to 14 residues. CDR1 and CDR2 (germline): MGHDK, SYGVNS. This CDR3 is CASSPGEGGLTQYF. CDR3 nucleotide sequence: TGTGCCAGCAGCCCAGGTGAAGGGGGCTTGACCCAGTACTTC. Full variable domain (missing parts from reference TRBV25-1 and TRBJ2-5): EADIYQTPRYLVIGTGKKITLECSQTMGHDKMYWYQQDPGMELHLIHYSYGVNSTEKGDLSSESTVSRIRTEHFPLTLESARPSHTSQYLCASSPGEGGLTQYFGPGTRLLVL.

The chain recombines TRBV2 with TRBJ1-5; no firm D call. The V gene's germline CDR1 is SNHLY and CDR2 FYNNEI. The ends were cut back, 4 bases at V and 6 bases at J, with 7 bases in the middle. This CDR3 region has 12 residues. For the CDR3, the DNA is TGTGCCAGCAGTGTGGCTGGTCAGCCCCAGCATTTT. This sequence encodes CASSVAGQPQHF.

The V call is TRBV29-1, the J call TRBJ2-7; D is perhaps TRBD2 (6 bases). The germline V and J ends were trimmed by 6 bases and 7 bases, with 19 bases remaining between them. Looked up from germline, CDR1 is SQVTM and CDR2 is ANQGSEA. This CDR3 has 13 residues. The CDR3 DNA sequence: TGCAGCGTCCGGACGGGGAGGCAACCGGAGCAGTACTTC. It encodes CSVRTGRQPEQYF.

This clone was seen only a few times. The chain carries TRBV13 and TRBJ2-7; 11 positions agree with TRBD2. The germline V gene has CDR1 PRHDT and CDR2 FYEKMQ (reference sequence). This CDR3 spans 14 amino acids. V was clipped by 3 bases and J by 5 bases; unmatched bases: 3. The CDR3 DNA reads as TGTGCCAGCAGCTTTAGCGGGAGGGTCCACGAGCAGTACTTC. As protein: CASSFSGRVHEQYF.

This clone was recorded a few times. The CDR3 DNA follows: TGTGCCAGCAGCTTCCTAGCGGGGAGCACAGATACGCAGTATTTT. Protein product: CASSFLAGSTDTQYF. The gene calls are TRBV7-3 and TRBJ2-3; 9 nucleotides agree with TRBD2. V gave up 3 bases and J gave up 0 bases; unmatched junction bases: 1. From germline, CDR1 is SGHTA and CDR2 FQGTGA. The CDR3 runs 15 residues.

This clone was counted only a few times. The CDR3 sequence: CASSSGRGNQPQHF. The CDR3 nucleotides read TGTGCCAGCAGCTCGGGGAGGGGCAATCAGCCCCAGCATTTT. J is TRBJ1-5 and V is TRBV5-6; D is ambiguous. From germline, CDR1 is SGHDT and CDR2 YYEEEE. The CDR3 spans 14 residues. Between the trimmed V and J ends, which lost 3 bases and 2 bases, there was a span of 9 bases.

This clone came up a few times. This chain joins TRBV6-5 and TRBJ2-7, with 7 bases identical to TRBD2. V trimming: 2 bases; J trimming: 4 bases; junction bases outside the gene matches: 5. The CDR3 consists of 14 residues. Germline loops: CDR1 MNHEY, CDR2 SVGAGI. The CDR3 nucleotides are TGTGCCAGCAGTTACCACCTAGCGGATTACGAGCAGTACTTC. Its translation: CASSYHLADYEQYF.

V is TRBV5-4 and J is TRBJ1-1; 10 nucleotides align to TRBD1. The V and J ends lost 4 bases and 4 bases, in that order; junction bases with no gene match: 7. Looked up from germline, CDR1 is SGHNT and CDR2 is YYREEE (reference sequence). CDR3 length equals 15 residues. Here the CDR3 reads CASSGTGALFTEAFF. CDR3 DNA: TGTGCCAGCAGCGGGACAGGGGCCCTTTTCACTGAAGCTTTCTTT. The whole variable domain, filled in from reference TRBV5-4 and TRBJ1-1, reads ETGVTQSPTHLIKTRGQQVTLRCSSQSGHNTVSWYQQALGQGPQFIFQYYREEENGRGNFPPRFSGLQFPNYSSELNVNALELDDSALYLCASSGTGALFTEAFFGQGTRLTVV.